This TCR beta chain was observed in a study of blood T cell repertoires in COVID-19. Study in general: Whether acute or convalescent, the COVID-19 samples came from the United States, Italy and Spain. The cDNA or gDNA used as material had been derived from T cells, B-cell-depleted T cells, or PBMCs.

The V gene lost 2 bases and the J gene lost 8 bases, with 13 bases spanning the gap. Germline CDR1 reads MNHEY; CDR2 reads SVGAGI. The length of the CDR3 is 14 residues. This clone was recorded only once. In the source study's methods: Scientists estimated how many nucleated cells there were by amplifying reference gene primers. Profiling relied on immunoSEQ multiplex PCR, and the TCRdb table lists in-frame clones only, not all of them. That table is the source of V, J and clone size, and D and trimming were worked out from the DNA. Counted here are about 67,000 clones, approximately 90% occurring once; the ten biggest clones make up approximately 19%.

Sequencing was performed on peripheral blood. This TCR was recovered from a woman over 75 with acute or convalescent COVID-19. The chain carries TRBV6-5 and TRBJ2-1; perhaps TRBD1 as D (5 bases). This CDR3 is CASSYLGQTHEQFF. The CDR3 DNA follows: TGTGCCAGCAGTTACCTCGGACAAACTCATGAGCAGTTCTTC.